This record looks at one T cell receptor beta chain sequence and its context. This clone's antigen is unknown. Qualities for individual bases were not recorded, and no much larger clone is one base off. Libraries came from the immunoSEQ multiplex PCR assay. For TCR sequencing, RNA was extracted from every sample and reverse transcribed into cDNA to serve as template. First-strand cDNA was synthesized using SuperScript III with a 2:1 mix of oligo-dT and random hexamers. A synthetic immune receptor repertoire was used to assess amplification bias, and residual bias was removed computationally. The study's own analysis went as follows. Raw reads were preprocessed for error removal, and CDR3 was defined according to IMGT conventions as running from the conserved cysteine to phenylalanine. To get clonality, Shannon entropy was normalized by log2 of the number of productive unique TCRs and the result was subtracted from 1. CD4 or CD8 identity of scalp clones was inferred by cross-referencing scalp TCRbeta sequences with sorted blood CD4 and CD8 repertoires. TCRdb retrieved this table from immuneACCESS and kept in-frame rearrangements only. Not all clones are present; in checked studies, unresolved V genes account for under half, and no reason is known for the remainder. D and trimming come from the DNA, and the V and J calls and clone size come from that table. The sample yields under 150,000 clones; less than 70% were counted once. The ten largest clones take up about 3.2% of the sample.

CDR1 and CDR2, per the germline V gene (reference sequence), are SEHNR and FQNEAQ. CDR3 length: 13 amino acids, cysteine to phenylalanine. Only the CDR3 portion is preserved as DNA: 39 bases, with reading frame beginning at the first base. V loses 5 bases, J loses 5 bases, and the germline ends lie 10 bases apart. The sample is drawn from a study of CD8+ T cells in alopecia areata listed by TCRdb under 2018. In terms of the full investigation: The treated patients took part in an open-label pilot trial in which moderate-to-severe alopecia areata was treated with oral tofacitinib at 5 to 10 mg twice daily. Tofacitinib was administered for 6 to 18 months, and 6 months of follow-up off drug were then conducted to assess delayed response and recurrence. The SALT score, which quantifies the percentage of affected scalp surface area, was used to measure disease severity in treated patients. High-throughput TCRbeta sequencing was used to examine T cell clonal expansion in alopecia areata in both the C3H/HeJ mouse model and human patients. Human TCRbeta sequencing covered scalp tissue and sorted CD4+ and CD8+ peripheral blood T cells from patchy and totalis/universalis alopecia areata patients and healthy controls. Patients on tofacitinib were biopsied at baseline and after 4 and 24 weeks of treatment, and several of the patients also had a later scalp biopsy. Scalp clonality was compared across normal scalp (n=4), patchy alopecia areata scalp (n=8), and alopecia totalis/universalis scalp (n=8). RNA came from the PAXgene miRNA kit for fixed scalp, the miRNeasy kit for PBMCs, and the RNeasy kit for mouse skin. TCRbeta CDR3 regions were amplified by immunoSEQ multiplex PCR with 35 Vbeta forward and 13 Jbeta reverse primers.

The sample's time point label, in plain terms: about 25 weeks on oral tofacitinib. This specimen's treatment or condition label, per the study, means: oral pan-JAK inhibitor, 5-10 mg twice daily. Lesional scalp punch biopsies and peripheral blood were collected from alopecia areata patients. PBMCs were separated by density centrifugation and stained for CD3, CD4 and CD8, after which CD4+ and CD8+ T cells were sorted on a FACSAria. The paper as a whole reports these results and caveats: Lesional scalp, especially in alopecia totalis/universalis, showed higher clonality and more expanded CD8+ clones than normal scalp, suggesting antigenic drive. TCR sequences shared between patients were less clear than in mice, possibly partly because of HLA diversity in the patient population. Tofacitinib significantly lowered scalp clonality and the number of expanded CD8+ clones among the top 100 scalp clones. Many expanded lesional clones persisted in scalp and blood during tofacitinib treatment, which may partly explain relapse after stopping treatment. Unlike mouse skin, where gammadelta T cells dominate, normal human skin contains resident alphabeta T cells that get sequenced too, which complicates analysis of the scalp TCR repertoire. Because the treated cohort was small and had only one nonresponder, larger studies are needed to examine links between baseline CD8+ expansion and response.

The origin of this receptor is a human donor with alopecia areata. Sequenced here: CD4+ T cells sorted from blood, sampled at week 24, from a patient treated with tofacitinib. The chain joins TRBV7-9 to TRBJ1-5, and possibly TRBD1, on 5 matching bases. The DNA sequence is given as TGTGCCAGCAGCCCCTCGGGGGATCAGCCCCAGCATTTT. The encoded protein is CASSPSGDQPQHF.